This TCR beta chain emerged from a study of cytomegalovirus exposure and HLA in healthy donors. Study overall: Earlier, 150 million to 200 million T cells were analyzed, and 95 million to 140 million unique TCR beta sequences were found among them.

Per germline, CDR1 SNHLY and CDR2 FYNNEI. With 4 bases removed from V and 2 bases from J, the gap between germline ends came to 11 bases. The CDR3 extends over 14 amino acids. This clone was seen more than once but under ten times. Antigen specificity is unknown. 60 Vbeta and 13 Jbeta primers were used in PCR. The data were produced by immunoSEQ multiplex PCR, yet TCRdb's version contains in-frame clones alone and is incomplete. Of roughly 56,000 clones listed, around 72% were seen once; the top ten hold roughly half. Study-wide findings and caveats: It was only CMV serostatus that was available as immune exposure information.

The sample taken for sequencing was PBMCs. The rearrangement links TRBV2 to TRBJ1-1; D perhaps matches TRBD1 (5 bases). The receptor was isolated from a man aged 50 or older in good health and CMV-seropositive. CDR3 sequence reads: CASSVGEINTEAFF. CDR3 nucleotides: TGTGCCAGCAGTGTAGGGGAAATTAACACTGAAGCTTTCTTT. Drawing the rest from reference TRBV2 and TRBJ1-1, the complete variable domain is EPEVTQTPSHQVTQMGQEVILRCVPISNHLYFYWYRQILGQKVEFLVSFYNNEISEKSEIFDDQFSVERPDGSNFTLKIRSTKLEDSAMYFCASSVGEINTEAFFGQGTRLTVV.